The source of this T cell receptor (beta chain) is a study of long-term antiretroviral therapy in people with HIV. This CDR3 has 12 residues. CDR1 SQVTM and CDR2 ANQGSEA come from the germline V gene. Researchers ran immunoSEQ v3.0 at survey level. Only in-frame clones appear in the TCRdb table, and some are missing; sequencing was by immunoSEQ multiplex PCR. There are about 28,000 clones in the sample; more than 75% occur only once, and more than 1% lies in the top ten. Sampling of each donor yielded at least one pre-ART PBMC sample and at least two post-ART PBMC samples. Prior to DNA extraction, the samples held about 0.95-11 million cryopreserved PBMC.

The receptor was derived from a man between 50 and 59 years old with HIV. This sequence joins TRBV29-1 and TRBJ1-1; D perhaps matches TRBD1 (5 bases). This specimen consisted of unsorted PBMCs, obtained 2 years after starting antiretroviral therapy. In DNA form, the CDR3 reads TGCAGTACCCAGTTGGGGGGTACTGAAGCTTTCTTT. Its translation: CSTQLGGTEAFF.